This T cell receptor beta chain came from a study of T cell responses to AZD1222 COVID-19 vaccine. Study-level points and caveats: Breadth and depth of Spike-specific TCRs rose after two AZD1222 doses.

Trimming took 0 bases from V and 2 from J; bases not matched to a gene: 5. Germline V gives CDR1 SGHNT, CDR2 YYREEE (reference sequence). This CDR3 has 15 residues. In regard to this clone: Its antigen is not known.

Measured with immunoSEQ multiplex PCR; TCRdb has only the in-frame clones, and not every one. This table holds roughly 100,000 clones, roughly 87% found once. V usage is TRBV5-4 and J usage is TRBJ2-7; 7 positions match TRBD2. The sequences come from peripheral blood, collected 28 days after the second AZD1222 dose. The TCR sequence derives from an adult who received the AZD1222 COVID-19 vaccine. In DNA, the CDR3 is TGTGCCAGCAGCTTGGAGGCTAGCGGAACCTACGAGCAGTACTTC. Its protein is CASSLEASGTYEQYF. Full variable domain (missing parts from reference TRBV5-4 and TRBJ2-7): ETGVTQSPTHLIKTRGQQVTLRCSSQSGHNTVSWYQQALGQGPQFIFQYYREEENGRGNFPPRFSGLQFPNYSSELNVNALELDDSALYLCASSLEASGTYEQYFGPGTRLTVT.